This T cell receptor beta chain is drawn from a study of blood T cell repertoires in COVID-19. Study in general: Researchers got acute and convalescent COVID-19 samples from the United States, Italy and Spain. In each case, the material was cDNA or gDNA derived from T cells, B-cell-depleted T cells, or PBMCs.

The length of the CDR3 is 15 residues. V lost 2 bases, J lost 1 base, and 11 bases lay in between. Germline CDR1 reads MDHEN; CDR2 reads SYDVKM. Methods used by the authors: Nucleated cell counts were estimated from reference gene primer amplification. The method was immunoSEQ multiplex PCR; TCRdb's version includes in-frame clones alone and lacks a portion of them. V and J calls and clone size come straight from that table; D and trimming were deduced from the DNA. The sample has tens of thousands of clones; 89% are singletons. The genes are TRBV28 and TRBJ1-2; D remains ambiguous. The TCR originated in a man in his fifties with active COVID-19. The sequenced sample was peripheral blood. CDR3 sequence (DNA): TGTGCCAGCAGTTTACTAACGGGGAGTAACTATGGCTACACCTTC. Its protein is CASSLLTGSNYGYTF.